Listed below are T cell receptor beta chains from one sample, sequenced in a study of cytomegalovirus exposure and HLA in healthy donors. Some clones are missing from TCRdb's copy, which holds only in-frame ones; the method was immunoSEQ multiplex PCR. The sample yields 150,000 to 200,000 clones, roughly 74% seen once. The sequencing input was PBMCs. Receptors originate from a woman aged 25-40 years in good health and CMV-seropositive. The CDR3 runs from the conserved cysteine through the conserved F or W. A D gene is named only where the DNA matches it firmly. Size tells how often a clone was seen (once, few, many) or the class of an expanded clone, and some rows leave it out.

J gene	V gene	D gene	clone size	CDR3 DNA	CDR3 protein
TRBJ2-1	TRBV10-3	NA	NA	TGTGCCATCAGTGACTCCTCAGGTGATGAGCAGTTCTTC	CAISDSSGDEQFF
TRBJ2-1	TRBV12-5	TRBD2	NA	TGTGCTAGTGGTTTGGTAAGGACTAGCGACTACAATGAGCAGTTCTTC	CASGLVRTSDYNEQFF
TRBJ2-7	TRBV4-1	NA	medium-sized	TGCGCCAGCAGCCAAGATCAAGGACTGAGCTACGAGCAGTACTTC	CASSQDQGLSYEQYF
TRBJ2-1	TRBV4-1	TRBD2	NA	TGCGCCAGCAGCCAAGGACTTGGGACTAGCGGGAGGACGAGCTCCTACAATGAGCAGTTCTTC	CASSQGLGTSGRTSSYNEQFF
TRBJ2-7	TRBV7-3	TRBD2	NA	TGTGCCAGCAGCCCGGGACTAGCGGGAGACGAGCAGTACTTC	CASSPGLAGDEQYF
TRBJ2-7	TRBV2	NA	NA	TGTGCCAGCAGTGAACAGGATCTACTCTACGAGCAGTACTTC	CASSEQDLLYEQYF
TRBJ1-2	TRBV9	TRBD1	NA	TGTGCCAGCAGCGTAGCTGGGGACAGCTATGGCTACACCTTC	CASSVAGDSYGYTF
TRBJ2-7	TRBV5-1	TRBD2	NA	TGCGCCAGCAGCTCGAGCGGGAGGGCCTCCTACGAGCAGTACTTC	CASSSSGRASYEQYF
TRBJ1-1	TRBV6-5	TRBD1	NA	TGTGCCAGCACGAGGGGTGACCAGGGGGTTGAAGCTTTCTTT	CASTRGDQGVEAFF
TRBJ2-3	TRBV4-3	TRBD2	NA	TGCGCCAGCAGCCAAGTGTCAGCGGGGACCAGCACAGATACGCAGTATTTT	CASSQVSAGTSTDTQYF
TRBJ1-1	TRBV19	TRBD1	NA	TGTGCCAGTAGTCGTACAGGGGCACCGGTTGAAGCTTTCTTT	CASSRTGAPVEAFF
TRBJ1-5	TRBV2	NA	NA	TGTGCCAGCAGCGATGGCCCTTTAAATCAGCCCCAGCATTTT	CASSDGPLNQPQHF
TRBJ1-1	TRBV19	NA	NA	TGTGCCAGTAGTATAGGGACAGTCATGAACACTGAAGCTTTCTTT	CASSIGTVMNTEAFF
TRBJ1-4	TRBV6-5	NA	NA	TGTGCCAGCAGTTATATCGGGTCCAAGAATGAAAAACTGTTTTTT	CASSYIGSKNEKLFF
TRBJ2-2	TRBV6-6	TRBD1	NA	TGTGCCAGCAGTTTAGCAAGGGGGCTGGCCGGGGAGCTGTTTTTT	CASSLARGLAGELFF
TRBJ2-2	TRBV6-6	NA	NA	TGTGCCAGCACCGAGAGGAACACCGGGGAGCTGTTTTTT	CASTERNTGELFF
TRBJ2-1	TRBV5-1	TRBD2	NA	TGCGCCAGCAGCCCTGGGACTAGCTACAATGAGCAGTTCTTC	CASSPGTSYNEQFF
TRBJ2-7	TRBV29-1	TRBD1	few	TGCAGCGTTGGGGACAGGAGCTCCTACGAGCAGTACTTC	CSVGDRSSYEQYF
TRBJ2-2	TRBV7-2	NA	NA	TGTGCCAGCACCACGGGACTTTTGAACACCGGGGAGCTGTTTTTT	CASTTGLLNTGELFF